A single T cell receptor beta chain is shown here with its context. Its antigen is not known. Germline CDR1 SGHVS, CDR2 FQNEAQ. The CDR3 extends over 17 amino acids. Trimming shortened V by 5 bases and J by 0 bases, and 17 bases separated the two germline ends. This sample is drawn from a study of response to subunit inactivated influenza vaccine. TCRdb recomputed calls from the RT-PCR reads with MiXCR, one row per CDR3 protein. The sample carries 450,000 to 600,000 distinct CDR3 sequences, approximately 15% recorded once. The study, taken as a whole, reports: Only a handful of new T cells, the authors suggested, are recruited with each seasonal influenza vaccination.

The specimen was CD4+ T cells sorted from PBMCs, collected about 24 months after vaccination. The clonotype originates from a man between 50 and 75 years old who received an inactivated influenza vaccine. The V call is TRBV7-8, the J call TRBJ2-1; D not certain. The CDR3 reads CASSLLTPRSSYNEQFF. The CDR3 DNA reads as TGTGCCAGCAGCCTGCTGACCCCCCGGAGCTCCTACAATGAGCAGTTCTTC.